The 32 T cell receptor beta chains presented below share a single source sample, sequenced in a study of blood T cell repertoires in COVID-19. The protocol was immunoSEQ multiplex PCR, while the TCRdb copy is restricted to in-frame clones and leaves out a portion. The sample records approximately 77,000 clones, around 89% being singletons. The sequenced sample was peripheral blood. These receptors came from a woman of 80 years or more with acute or convalescent COVID-19.

The chain links TRBV9 to TRBJ2-5; D might be TRBD2 (6 bases). The CDR3 runs to 15 residues. CDR1 and CDR2 from the germline V gene are SGDLS and YYNGEE. The V end lost 1 base, the J end lost 1 base, and 11 bases lay between the germline ends. CDR3 loop: CASSVLGRGQETQYF. In DNA, the CDR3 is TGTGCCAGCAGCGTACTAGGGCGGGGCCAAGAGACCCAGTACTTC.

This clone was detected a few times. This chain connects TRBV14 to TRBJ2-5; TRBD1 agrees at 10 bases. The ends lost 1 base at V and 5 bases at J; junction bases unmatched: 7. Germline values: CDR1 SGHDN, CDR2 FVKESK. The CDR3 is 16 residues long. CDR3 sequence reads: CASSQGNRDRGETQYF. The CDR3 DNA follows: TGTGCCAGCAGCCAAGGGAACCGGGACAGGGGTGAGACCCAGTACTTC.

The CDR3 here is CASSDGTTINQPQHF. The CDR3 nucleotides are TGTGCCAGCAGTGACGGGACAACAATAAATCAGCCCCAGCATTTT. The rearrangement links TRBV6-4 to TRBJ1-5; D might be TRBD1 (6 bases). Trimming stripped 2 bases from V and 4 bases from J, with 12 bases between. The germline V gene encodes CDR1 MRHNA and CDR2 SNTAGT. The CDR3 totals 15 residues.

The J gene is TRBJ1-2, the V gene TRBV5-6; 9 nucleotides align to TRBD1. Germline loops: CDR1 SGHDT, CDR2 YYEEEE. The CDR3 has 15 residues. V lost 4 bases and J lost 4; bases outside the gene matches: 8. DNA of the CDR3: TGTGCCAGCAGCCGATTCACAGGGGGCAGCTATGGCTACACCTTC. Protein: CASSRFTGGSYGYTF.

V usage is TRBV30 and J usage is TRBJ2-2, with 7 bases fitting TRBD2. Germline lookup yields CDR1 GTSNPN and CDR2 SVGIG (reference sequence). This CDR3 has 13 amino acids. The junction had 1 base not matched to a gene; V was cut back by 2 bases and J by 4 bases. CDR3 nucleotide sequence: TGTGCCTGGAGTCCGGGGGGCACCGGGGAGCTGTTTTTT. Protein product: CAWSPGGTGELFF.

This clone was seen a single time. This chain uses TRBV27 with TRBJ2-2; 9 bases fit TRBD1. The CDR3 is made up of 19 amino acids. Germline values: CDR1 MNHEY, CDR2 SMNVEV (reference sequence). Trimming at V came to 3 bases and at J to 4 bases, leaving 15 bases not matched to a gene. The CDR3 DNA is TGTGCCAGCAGTTTGCGTCCGGGACAGGGAATCGGCGGCACCGGGGAGCTGTTTTTT. Translated, it gives CASSLRPGQGIGGTGELFF.

V gene TRBV7-2 combines with J gene TRBJ2-1; 10 bases agree with TRBD2. Germline V gene data show CDR1 as SGHTA and CDR2 as FQGNSA. Trimming removed 1 base from V and 5 bases from J; junction bases left unmatched: 11. The CDR3 extends over 18 amino acids. CDR3 nucleotides: TGTGCCAGCAGCTTAGTCGAGGGAGCGGGGGGGCTGCACAATGAGCAGTTCTTC. Protein: CASSLVEGAGGLHNEQFF.

This rearrangement joins TRBV30 to TRBJ2-7; 9 nucleotides line up with TRBD1. The CDR3 loop spans 14 amino acids. Trimming cost V 4 bases and J 2 bases; bases outside gene matches: 6. Germline values: CDR1 GTSNPN, CDR2 SVGIG (reference sequence). The CDR3 sequence is CAWTPGTGPYEQYF. CDR3 sequence (DNA): TGTGCCTGGACCCCCGGGACAGGGCCCTACGAGCAGTACTTC.

The rearrangement joins TRBV19 to TRBJ1-2; a possible D gene is TRBD1 (5 bases). Per the germline V gene, CDR1 is LNHDA and CDR2 is SQIVND (reference sequence). This CDR3 region has 14 residues. V dropped 4 bases and J dropped 7 bases, with 16 bases sitting between them. This CDR3 reads CASSKGDLRVGYTF. CDR3 nucleotide sequence: TGTGCCAGTAGTAAAGGGGATCTCCGTGTTGGCTACACCTTC.

To note about this clone: At one boundary the junction diverges from the germline segment, which might be a read error. The rearrangement uses TRBV5-1 and TRBJ2-7, with 9 bases aligning to TRBD1. The CDR3 extends over 12 amino acids. CDR1 is SGHRS, CDR2 YFSETQ, per germline. CDR3 in DNA: TGCGCCAGCAGGTTGGACAGGGGCGAGCAGTACTTC. Amino acid sequence: CASRLDRGEQYF.

This rearrangement joins TRBV3-1 (or the pseudogene TRBV3-2) to TRBJ2-5; a weak D match, TRBD2 (5 bases). The V gene's germline CDR1 is LGHDT and CDR2 YNNKEL (reference sequence). Trimming cost V 4 bases and J 5 bases, with 11 bases left between them. The CDR3 sequence is 13 residues long. DNA for the CDR3: TGTGCCAGCAGCCCGAGGAGGTGGGAGACCCAGTACTTC. This codes for CASSPRRWETQYF.

The chain couples TRBV7-8 to TRBJ2-7, with 10 bases that match TRBD1. J was trimmed by 5 bases and V by 0 bases; bases with no gene match: 4. Germline lookup yields CDR1 SGHVS and CDR2 FQNEAQ. This CDR3 is built from 15 residues. The CDR3 sequence: CASSLAGTGDNEQYF. DNA of the CDR3: TGTGCCAGCAGCTTAGCGGGGACAGGGGACAACGAGCAGTACTTC.

The chain joins TRBV2 to TRBJ2-5, with 8 bases fitting TRBD1. This CDR3 has 14 amino acids. Losses at the gene ends were 7 bases for V and 5 bases for J; bases not matched to a gene: 9. Looked up from germline, CDR1 is SNHLY and CDR2 is FYNNEI. The CDR3 region has the DNA TGTGCCAGCACGATACAGGGGGGAACGGAGACCCAGTACTTC. It translates to CASTIQGGTETQYF.

The gene calls are TRBV12-3 or TRBV12-4 and TRBJ2-1; D is perhaps TRBD2 (5 bases). The germline V and J ends were trimmed by 6 bases and 8 bases, with 14 bases remaining between them. The CDR3 totals 13 residues. In nucleotides, the CDR3 is TGTGCCAGCAGCACACGGGGTCGCGATGAGCAGTTCTTC. Protein: CASSTRGRDEQFF.

This sequence joins TRBV2 and TRBJ2-3; 10 bases are a match to TRBD2. Germline lookup yields CDR1 SNHLY and CDR2 FYNNEI. The V and J ends lost 4 bases and 7 bases, in that order; junction bases with no gene match: 5. There are 14 residues in the CDR3. DNA of the CDR3: TGTGCCAGCAGTGGAACTAGCGGGATTAATACGCAGTATTTT. It is translated as CASSGTSGINTQYF.

The chain couples TRBV19 to TRBJ1-1, with D perhaps matching TRBD1 (5 bases). The V end lost 5 bases, the J end lost 6 bases, and 13 bases lay between the germline ends. The CDR3 spans 13 residues. From germline, CDR1 is LNHDA and CDR2 SQIVND (reference sequence). CDR3 protein: CASSASGFPEAFF. CDR3 DNA: TGTGCCAGTAGTGCCTCAGGGTTTCCTGAAGCTTTCTTT.

V is TRBV18 and J is TRBJ2-5; possibly TRBD2 for D (6 bases). CDR1 KGHSH and CDR2 LQKENI come from the germline V gene. The V and J ends lost 3 bases and 2 bases respectively, with 13 bases between them. The CDR3 totals 15 residues. CDR3 sequence reads: CASSPLRRAQETQYF. CDR3 nucleotide sequence: TGTGCCAGCTCACCTCTCCGGAGGGCTCAAGAGACCCAGTACTTC.

In nucleotides, the CDR3 is TGTGCCAGTAGAAGCCAGGGCGGCTACACCTTC. This gives the protein CASRSQGGYTF. The genes are TRBV19 and TRBJ1-2; perhaps TRBD1 as D (5 bases). Germline CDR1 and CDR2: LNHDA and SQIVND (reference sequence). The CDR3 is 11 residues long. The V and J ends lost 6 bases and 8 bases respectively, with 10 bases between them.

This clone was seen once. The chain uses TRBV6-5 and TRBJ1-5, with D hard to call. The CDR3 length is 14 residues. V was clipped by 3 bases and J by 0 bases, with 6 bases between them. Germline CDR1 reads MNHEY; CDR2 reads SVGAGI. CDR3 loop: CASSYSYSNQPQHF. CDR3 DNA: TGTGCCAGCAGTTATTCTTATAGCAATCAGCCCCAGCATTTT.

The chain combines TRBV11-1 with TRBJ1-1; 7 bases agree with TRBD1. The CDR3 is 14 residues long. Per the germline V gene, CDR1 is SGHAT and CDR2 is FQDESV (reference sequence). The V segment lost 6 bases and the J segment 0 bases; nucleotides outside the gene matches: 4. CDR3 sequence: CASRKGTVNTEAFF. The CDR3 DNA reads TGTGCCAGCAGAAAAGGGACAGTGAACACTGAAGCTTTCTTT.

The chain carries TRBV11-2 and TRBJ2-1; tentative D call: TRBD2 (7 bases). The CDR3 is 13 amino acids. Between the trimmed V and J ends, which lost 1 base and 8 bases, there was a span of 9 bases. Germline values: CDR1 SGHAT, CDR2 FQNNGV. CDR3 nucleotides: TGTGCCAGCAGCTTAGTAGGGGGGGATGAGCAGTTCTTC. Residues: CASSLVGGDEQFF.

This clone was seen only once. This rearrangement joins TRBV7-2 to TRBJ2-5, with TRBD2 identical over 13 bases. This CDR3 comprises 16 residues. Germline CDR1 SGHTA, CDR2 FQGNSA. Trimming removed 5 bases from V and 1 base from J; junction bases left unmatched: 4. CDR3 protein: CASSPRLAGGQETQYF. CDR3 nucleotides: TGTGCCAGCAGCCCGAGACTAGCGGGGGGCCAAGAGACCCAGTACTTC.

The rearrangement joins TRBV10-3 to TRBJ2-7; D may be TRBD2 (7 bases). Germline V lookup: CDR1 ENHRY, CDR2 SYGVKD. V dropped 0 bases and J dropped 0 bases, with 12 bases sitting between them. CDR3 length: 16 residues. CDR3 protein: CAISESGGALSYEQYF. The CDR3 DNA reads TGTGCCATCAGTGAGTCAGGGGGGGCCCTCTCCTACGAGCAGTACTTC.

The chain carries TRBV5-6 and TRBJ2-3; D gene uncertain. V was cut by 0 bases and J by 2 bases, with 7 bases left in between. The CDR3 totals 14 residues. Germline loops: CDR1 SGHDT, CDR2 YYEEEE. CDR3 sequence reads: CASSLGVATDTQYF. The CDR3 region has the DNA TGTGCCAGCAGCTTGGGAGTAGCCACAGATACGCAGTATTTT.

V and J are TRBV6-1 and TRBJ1-1, with D possibly being TRBD1 (5 bases). The germline V gene encodes CDR1 MNHNS and CDR2 SASEGT. Trimming took off 3 bases at V and 1 base at J, with 18 bases between the two ends. The CDR3 length is 17 residues. CDR3 nucleotide sequence: TGTGCCAGCAGTGAGGTTGCCTGGGGCCAAAGGAACACTGAAGCTTTCTTT. Protein sequence: CASSEVAWGQRNTEAFF.

The count of this clone is one. The V gene is TRBV5-1, the J gene TRBJ2-1; D may be TRBD1 (5 bases). CDR1 and CDR2 (germline): SGHRS, YFSETQ. Trimming removed 0 bases from V and 5 bases from J, with 6 bases in between. The CDR3 extends over 13 amino acids. The CDR3, as DNA: TGCGCCAGCAGCTTGGGGACAAACAATGAGCAGTTCTTC. It encodes CASSLGTNNEQFF.

The rearrangement joins TRBV29-1 to TRBJ1-3; D is ambiguous. The germline gives CDR1 SQVTM, CDR2 ANQGSEA. This CDR3 has 11 residues. V lost 6 bases and J 8 bases, leaving 11 bases between the germline ends. The CDR3 bases are TGCAGCGTACGTCCCGCGGACACCATATATTTT. It translates to CSVRPADTIYF.

This sequence joins TRBV27 and TRBJ2-7, with 9 bases identical to TRBD1. Germline trimming cut 5 bases from V and 3 bases from J; bases unmatched to any gene: 5. The germline gives CDR1 MNHEY, CDR2 SMNVEV (reference sequence). CDR3 length: 14 residues. The CDR3 is CASSPWDRVYEQYF. CDR3 nucleotides: TGTGCCAGCAGTCCCTGGGACAGGGTCTACGAGCAGTACTTC.

This chain connects TRBV3-1 (or the pseudogene TRBV3-2) to TRBJ2-2; D remains ambiguous. In germline, CDR1 is LGHDT, CDR2 YNNKEL (reference sequence). This CDR3 is 14 amino acids long. Trimming cost V 1 base and J 6 bases, with 9 bases left between them. CDR3 protein: CASSQVYAPGELFF. CDR3 nucleotide sequence: TGTGCCAGCAGCCAAGTTTATGCGCCCGGGGAGCTGTTTTTT.

V gene TRBV5-1 combines with J gene TRBJ1-4; TRBD1 aligns across 8 bases. The V and J ends lost 2 bases and 3 bases, in that order; junction bases with no gene match: 3. This CDR3 has 15 residues. In germline, CDR1 is SGHRS, CDR2 YFSETQ. The CDR3 region has the DNA TGCGCCAGCAGCTTTCAGGGGGCCGCTAATGAAAAACTGTTTTTT. As protein: CASSFQGAANEKLFF.

The gene calls are TRBV7-9 and TRBJ1-1; tentatively, D is TRBD1 (5 bases). Germline V gene sequence: CDR1 SEHNR, CDR2 FQNEAQ (reference sequence). This CDR3 region has 16 residues. V lost 4 bases and J 4 bases, leaving 19 bases between the germline ends. DNA of the CDR3: TGTGCCAGCAGCTCTAGATGGTCGGGGGTGAGCACTGAAGCTTTCTTT. Residues: CASSSRWSGVSTEAFF.

The chain carries TRBV7-2 and TRBJ1-2; D uncertain. The CDR3 loop spans 13 amino acids. V lost 4 bases, J lost 5 bases, and 11 bases lay in between. Germline V gene data show CDR1 as SGHTA and CDR2 as FQGNSA. In DNA form, the CDR3 reads TGTGCCAGCAGCTCACCAGTGGAGTATGGCTACACCTTC. Its translation is CASSSPVEYGYTF.